This TCR beta chain came from a study of blood T cell repertoires in COVID-19. In the study overall: Specimens from acute and convalescent COVID-19 originated in the United States, Italy and Spain.

In the authors' methods: Quantification of nucleated cells was approximated via reference gene primer amplification. Assay: immunoSEQ multiplex PCR; the TCRdb copy retains only in-frame clones and omits some. The DNA was the basis for D and trimming; V, J and clone size are from that table. The sample contains roughly 250,000 clones, around 88% of which appear only once. Everyone who took part was roughly 18 to 100 years old, and they came from roughly 25 US areas. Germline CDR1 is SGHVT and CDR2 is SQSDAQ. The CDR3 extends over 17 amino acids. With 5 bases clipped from V and 0 bases from J, the junction kept 9 bases outside the gene matches.

The source material was PBMCs or T cells enriched from blood (not recorded which). V gene TRBV7-4 combines with J gene TRBJ1-5; 8 nucleotides agree with TRBD1. The TCR comes from a woman in her forties with acute COVID-19. CDR3 coding DNA: TGTGCCAGCAGCGGGTCAGGGGGCGAGTATAGCAATCAGCCCCAGCATTTT. The encoded protein is CASSGSGGEYSNQPQHF.